This TCR beta chain derives from a study of CD8 T cells in Susac syndrome. Looking at the study overall: Sequenced Susac syndrome patients included roughly six with active disease and under 10 who were in remission. Study results and caveats: The study acknowledged a relatively small number of individuals in its TCR sequencing and HLA analysis.

From germline, CDR1 is SGHTA and CDR2 FQGTGA. Trimming stripped 5 bases from V and 0 bases from J, with 5 bases between. The CDR3 is 13 amino acids. About this clonotype: What it binds is not known.

The authors sequenced TCR beta from blood CD8+ and CD4+ T cells. Each Susac syndrome patient had definite or probable disease by recently defined criteria. Reverse transcription of about 0.45 to 1 ug RNA was carried out with random hexamers. TCRdb recomputed calls from the immunoSEQ multiplex PCR reads with MiXCR, one row per CDR3 protein. The sample lists more than 200,000 distinct CDR3 sequences; 94% were seen once. The sequence came from a human donor with Susac syndrome. V gene TRBV7-3 combines with J gene TRBJ2-1; no firm D call. Sample: CD4+ T cells from PBMCs. CDR3 sequence reads: CASSRSSYNEQFF. The CDR3 coding sequence is TGTGCCAGCAGCCGGAGCTCCTACAATGAGCAGTTCTTC.